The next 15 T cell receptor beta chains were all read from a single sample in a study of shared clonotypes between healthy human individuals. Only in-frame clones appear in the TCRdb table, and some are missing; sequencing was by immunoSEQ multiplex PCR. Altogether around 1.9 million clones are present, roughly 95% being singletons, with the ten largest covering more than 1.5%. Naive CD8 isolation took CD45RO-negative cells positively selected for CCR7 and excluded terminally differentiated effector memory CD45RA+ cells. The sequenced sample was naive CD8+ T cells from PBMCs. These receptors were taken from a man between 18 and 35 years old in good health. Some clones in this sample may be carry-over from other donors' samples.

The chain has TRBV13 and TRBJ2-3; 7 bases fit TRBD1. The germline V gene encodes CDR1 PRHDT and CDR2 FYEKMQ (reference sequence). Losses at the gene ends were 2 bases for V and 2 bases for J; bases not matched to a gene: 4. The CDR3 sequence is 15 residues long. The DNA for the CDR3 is TGTGCCAGCAGCTTAAAGACAGGGATCACAGATACGCAGTATTTT. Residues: CASSLKTGITDTQYF. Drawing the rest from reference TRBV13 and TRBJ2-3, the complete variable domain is AAGVIQSPRHLIKEKRETATLKCYPIPRHDTVYWYQQGPGQDPQFLISFYEKMQSDKGSIPDRFSAQQFSDYHSELNMSSLELGDSALYFCASSLKTGITDTQYFGPGTRLTVL.

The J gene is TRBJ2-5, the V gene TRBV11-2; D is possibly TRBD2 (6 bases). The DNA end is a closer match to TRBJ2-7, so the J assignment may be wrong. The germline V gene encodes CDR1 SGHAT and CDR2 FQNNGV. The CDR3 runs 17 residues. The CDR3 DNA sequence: TGTGCCAGCAGCTTAGACCTTTATCGGAGGGAACCCTACGAGCAGTACTTC. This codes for CASSLDLYRREPYEQYF.

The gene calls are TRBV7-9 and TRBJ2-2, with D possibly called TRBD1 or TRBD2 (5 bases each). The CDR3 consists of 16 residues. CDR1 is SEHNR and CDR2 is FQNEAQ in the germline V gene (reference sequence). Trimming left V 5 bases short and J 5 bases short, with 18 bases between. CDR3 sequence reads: CASSPRGPRSTGELFF. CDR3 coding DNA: TGTGCCAGCAGCCCGAGGGGTCCGCGGAGTACCGGGGAGCTGTTTTTT.

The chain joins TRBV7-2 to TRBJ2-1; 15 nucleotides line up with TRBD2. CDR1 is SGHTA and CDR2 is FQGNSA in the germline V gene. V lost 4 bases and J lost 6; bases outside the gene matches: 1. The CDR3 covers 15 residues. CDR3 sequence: CASSWGLAGGNEQFF. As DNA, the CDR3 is TGTGCCAGCAGCTGGGGACTAGCGGGAGGCAATGAGCAGTTCTTC.

The DNA for the CDR3 is TGTGCCAGCAGCAGCGGACAGGGTCAGGCTTTCTTT. Amino acids: CASSSGQGQAFF. The J gene is TRBJ1-1, the V gene TRBV7-6; TRBD1 matches 8 bases. The J segment lost 11 bases and the V segment lost 5 bases, leaving 7 bases of the junction unmatched. Germline CDR1 is SGHVS and CDR2 is FNYEAQ. This CDR3 is built from 12 residues.

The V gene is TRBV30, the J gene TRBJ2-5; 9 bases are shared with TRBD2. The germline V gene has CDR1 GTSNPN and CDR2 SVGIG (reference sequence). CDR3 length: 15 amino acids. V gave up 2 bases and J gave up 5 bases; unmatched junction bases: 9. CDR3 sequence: CAWSHTGLAWETQYF. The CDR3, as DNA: TGTGCCTGGAGTCATACCGGACTAGCGTGGGAGACCCAGTACTTC.

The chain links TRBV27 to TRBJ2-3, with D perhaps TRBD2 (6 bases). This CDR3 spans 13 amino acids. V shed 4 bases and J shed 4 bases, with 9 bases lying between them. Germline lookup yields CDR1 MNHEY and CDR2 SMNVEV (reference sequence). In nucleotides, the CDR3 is TGTGCCAGCAGTTGGGGGGACGCAGATACGCAGTATTTT. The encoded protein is CASSWGDADTQYF.

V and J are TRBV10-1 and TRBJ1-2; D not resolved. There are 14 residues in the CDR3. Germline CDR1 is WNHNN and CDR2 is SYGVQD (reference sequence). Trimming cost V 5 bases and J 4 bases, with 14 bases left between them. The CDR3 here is CASSIGPRSYGYTF. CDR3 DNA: TGCGCCAGCAGTATTGGGCCGAGGAGCTATGGCTACACCTTC.

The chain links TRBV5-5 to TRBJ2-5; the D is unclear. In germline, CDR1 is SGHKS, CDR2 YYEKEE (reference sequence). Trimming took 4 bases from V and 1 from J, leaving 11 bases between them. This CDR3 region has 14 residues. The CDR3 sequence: CASSQLHRQETQYF. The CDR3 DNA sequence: TGTGCCAGCAGCCAATTACACCGCCAAGAGACCCAGTACTTC.

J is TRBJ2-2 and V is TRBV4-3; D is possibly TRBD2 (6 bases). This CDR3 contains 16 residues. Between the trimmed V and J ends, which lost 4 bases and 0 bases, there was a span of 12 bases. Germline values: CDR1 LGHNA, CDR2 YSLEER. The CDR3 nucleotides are TGCGCCAGCAGCCCTCATAGCGGCCCGAACACCGGGGAGCTGTTTTTT. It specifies CASSPHSGPNTGELFF.

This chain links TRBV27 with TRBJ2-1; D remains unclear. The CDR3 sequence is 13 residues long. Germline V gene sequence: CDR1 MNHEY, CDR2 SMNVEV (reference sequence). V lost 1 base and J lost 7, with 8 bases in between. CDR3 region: CASSLFAINEQFF. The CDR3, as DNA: TGTGCCAGCAGTTTATTTGCTATTAATGAGCAGTTCTTC.

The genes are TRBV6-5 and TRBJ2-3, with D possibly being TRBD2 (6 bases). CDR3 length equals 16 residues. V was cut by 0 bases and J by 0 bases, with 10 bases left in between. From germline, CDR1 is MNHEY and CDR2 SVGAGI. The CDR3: CASSYSPSGSTDTQYF. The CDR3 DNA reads TGTGCCAGCAGTTACTCGCCCAGCGGGAGCACAGATACGCAGTATTTT.

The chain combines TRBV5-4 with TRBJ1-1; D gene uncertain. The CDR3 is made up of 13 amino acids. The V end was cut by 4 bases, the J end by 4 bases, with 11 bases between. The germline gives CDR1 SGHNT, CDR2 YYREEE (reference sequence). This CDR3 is CASSISPGTEAFF. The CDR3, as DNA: TGTGCCAGCAGCATCTCCCCGGGCACTGAAGCTTTCTTT.

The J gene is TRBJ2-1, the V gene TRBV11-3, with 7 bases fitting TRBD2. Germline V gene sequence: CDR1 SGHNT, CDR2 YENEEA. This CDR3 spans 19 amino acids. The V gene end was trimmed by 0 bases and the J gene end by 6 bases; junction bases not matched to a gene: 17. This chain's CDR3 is CASSLEGSERGGPPNEQFF. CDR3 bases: TGTGCCAGCAGCTTAGAGGGAAGCGAGCGGGGAGGCCCCCCCAATGAGCAGTTCTTC. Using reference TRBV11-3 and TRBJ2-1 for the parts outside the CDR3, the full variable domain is EAGVVQSPRYKIIEKKQPVAFWCNPISGHNTLYWYLQNLGQGPELLIRYENEEAVDDSQLPKDRFSAERLKGVDSTLKIQPAELGDSAVYLCASSLEGSERGGPPNEQFFGPGTRLTVL.

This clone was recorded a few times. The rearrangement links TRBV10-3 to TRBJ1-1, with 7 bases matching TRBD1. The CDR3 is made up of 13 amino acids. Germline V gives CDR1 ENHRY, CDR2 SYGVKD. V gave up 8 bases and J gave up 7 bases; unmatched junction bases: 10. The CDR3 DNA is TGTGCCATCTCGCGAGGGGGCGAGGGTGAAGCTTTCTTT. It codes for CAISRGGEGEAFF.